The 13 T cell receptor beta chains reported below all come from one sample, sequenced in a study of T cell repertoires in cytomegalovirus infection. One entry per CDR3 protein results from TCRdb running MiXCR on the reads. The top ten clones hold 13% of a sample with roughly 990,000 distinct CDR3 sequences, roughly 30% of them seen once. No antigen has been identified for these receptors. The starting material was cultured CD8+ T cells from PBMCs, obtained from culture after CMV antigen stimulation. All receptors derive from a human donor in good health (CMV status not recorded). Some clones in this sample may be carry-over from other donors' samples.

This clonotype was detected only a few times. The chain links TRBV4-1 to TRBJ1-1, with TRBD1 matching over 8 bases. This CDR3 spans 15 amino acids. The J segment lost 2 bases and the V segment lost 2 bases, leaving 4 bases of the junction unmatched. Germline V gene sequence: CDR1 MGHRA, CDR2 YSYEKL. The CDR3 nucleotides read TGCGCCAGCAGCCAACAGGGGGCAGGAAACACTGAAGCTTTCTTT. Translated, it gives CASSQQGAGNTEAFF.

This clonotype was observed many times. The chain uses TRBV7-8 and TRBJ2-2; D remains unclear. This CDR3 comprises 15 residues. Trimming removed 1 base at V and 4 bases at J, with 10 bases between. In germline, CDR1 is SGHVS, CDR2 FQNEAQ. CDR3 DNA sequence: TGTGCCAGCAGCTTAGATGGGCATCGCACCGGGGAGCTGTTTTTT. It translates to CASSLDGHRTGELFF.

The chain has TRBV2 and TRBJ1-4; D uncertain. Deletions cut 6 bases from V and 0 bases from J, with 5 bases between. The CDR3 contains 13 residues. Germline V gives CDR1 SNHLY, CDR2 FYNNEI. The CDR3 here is CASRPSTNEKLFF. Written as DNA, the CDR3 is TGTGCCAGCAGACCTTCAACTAATGAAAAACTGTTTTTT.

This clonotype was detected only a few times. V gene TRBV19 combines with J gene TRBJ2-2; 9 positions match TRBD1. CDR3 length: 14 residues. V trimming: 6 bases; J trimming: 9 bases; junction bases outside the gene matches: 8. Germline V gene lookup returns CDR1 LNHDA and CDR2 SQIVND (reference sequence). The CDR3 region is CASRGQGSRRELFF. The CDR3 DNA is TGTGCCAGTAGGGGACAGGGATCCCGGCGGGAGCTGTTTTTT.

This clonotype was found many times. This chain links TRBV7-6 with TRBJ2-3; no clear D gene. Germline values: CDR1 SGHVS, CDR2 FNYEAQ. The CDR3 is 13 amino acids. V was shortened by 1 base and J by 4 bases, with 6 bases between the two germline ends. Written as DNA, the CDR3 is TGTGCCAGCAGCTTAGTTCCCGCAGATACGCAGTATTTT. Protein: CASSLVPADTQYF.

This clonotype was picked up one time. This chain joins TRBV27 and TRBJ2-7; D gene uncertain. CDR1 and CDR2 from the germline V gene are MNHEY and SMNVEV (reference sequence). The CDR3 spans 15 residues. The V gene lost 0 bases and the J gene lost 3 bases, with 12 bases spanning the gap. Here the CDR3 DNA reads TGTGCCAGCAGTTTATCGGCAGGAGAATACTACGAGCAGTACTTC. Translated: CASSLSAGEYYEQYF.

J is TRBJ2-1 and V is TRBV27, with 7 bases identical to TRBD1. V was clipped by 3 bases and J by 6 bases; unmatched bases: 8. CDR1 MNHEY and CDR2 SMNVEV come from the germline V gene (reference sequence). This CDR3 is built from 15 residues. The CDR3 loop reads CASSLRDRVGNEQFF. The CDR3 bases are TGTGCCAGCAGTTTGCGCGACAGGGTGGGCAATGAGCAGTTCTTC.

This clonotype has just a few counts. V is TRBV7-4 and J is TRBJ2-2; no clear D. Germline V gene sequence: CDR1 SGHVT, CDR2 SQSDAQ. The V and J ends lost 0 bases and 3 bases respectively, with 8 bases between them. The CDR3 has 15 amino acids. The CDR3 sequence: CASSLARSYTGELFF. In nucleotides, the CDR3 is TGTGCCAGCAGCTTAGCGCGGTCATACACCGGGGAGCTGTTTTTT.

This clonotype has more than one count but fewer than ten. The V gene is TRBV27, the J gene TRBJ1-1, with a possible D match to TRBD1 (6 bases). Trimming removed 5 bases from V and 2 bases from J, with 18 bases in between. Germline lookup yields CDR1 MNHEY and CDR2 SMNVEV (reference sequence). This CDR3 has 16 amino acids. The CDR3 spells CASSGARTASNTEAFF. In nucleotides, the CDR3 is TGTGCCAGCAGTGGGGCTAGGACAGCCTCAAACACTGAAGCTTTCTTT.

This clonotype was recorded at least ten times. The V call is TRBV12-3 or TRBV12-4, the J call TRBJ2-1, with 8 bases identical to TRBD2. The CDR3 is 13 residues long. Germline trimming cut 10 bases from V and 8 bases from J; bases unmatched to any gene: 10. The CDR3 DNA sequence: TGTGCCACCTCGGGGGGGCCCGTGTATGAGCAGTTCTTC. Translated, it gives CATSGGPVYEQFF.

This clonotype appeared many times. DNA for the CDR3: TGTGCCAGCAGTTACGGGACAGGGTCGTTTGAGCAGTTCTTC. Amino acid sequence: CASSYGTGSFEQFF. V gene TRBV6-2 or TRBV6-3 combines with J gene TRBJ2-1; TRBD1 agrees at 9 bases. CDR1 is MNHEY and CDR2 is SVGEGT in the germline V gene. The CDR3 sequence is 14 residues long. Losses at the gene ends were 2 bases for V and 9 bases for J; bases not matched to a gene: 5.

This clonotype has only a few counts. The CDR3 sequence is CASSQGLQAGYEQYF. The CDR3 region has the DNA TGTGCCAGCAGTCAGGGGTTACAGGCGGGCTACGAGCAGTACTTC. The chain combines TRBV12-3 or TRBV12-4 with TRBJ2-7; TRBD1 is a possible D gene (6 bases). The CDR3 covers 15 residues. Between the trimmed V and J ends, which lost 5 bases and 3 bases, there was a span of 17 bases.

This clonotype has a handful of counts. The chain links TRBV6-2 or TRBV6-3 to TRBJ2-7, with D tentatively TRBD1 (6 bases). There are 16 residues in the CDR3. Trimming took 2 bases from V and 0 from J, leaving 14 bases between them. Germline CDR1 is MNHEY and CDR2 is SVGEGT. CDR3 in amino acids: CASSYLDSTGSYEQYF. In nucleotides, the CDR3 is TGTGCCAGCAGTTACCTCGACTCGACAGGCTCCTACGAGCAGTACTTC.